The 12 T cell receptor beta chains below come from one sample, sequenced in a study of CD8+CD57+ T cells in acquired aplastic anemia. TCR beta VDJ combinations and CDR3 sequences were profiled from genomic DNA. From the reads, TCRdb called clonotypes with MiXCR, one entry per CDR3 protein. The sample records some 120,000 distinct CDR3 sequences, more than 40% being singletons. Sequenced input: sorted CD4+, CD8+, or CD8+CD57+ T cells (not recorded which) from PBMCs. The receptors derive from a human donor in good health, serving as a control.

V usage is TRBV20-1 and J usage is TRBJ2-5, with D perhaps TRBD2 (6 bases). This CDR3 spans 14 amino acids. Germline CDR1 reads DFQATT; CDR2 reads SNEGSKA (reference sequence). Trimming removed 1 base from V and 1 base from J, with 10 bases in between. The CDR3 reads CSARVGTVQETQYF. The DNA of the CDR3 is TGCAGTGCTAGAGTTGGGACTGTCCAAGAGACCCAGTACTTC.

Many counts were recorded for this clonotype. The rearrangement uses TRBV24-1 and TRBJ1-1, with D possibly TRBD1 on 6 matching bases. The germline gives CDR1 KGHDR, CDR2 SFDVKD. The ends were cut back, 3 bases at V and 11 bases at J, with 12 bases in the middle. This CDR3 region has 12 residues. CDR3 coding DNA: TGTGCCACCAGTGATACAGGGAAGCGGGCTTTCTTT. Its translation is CATSDTGKRAFF.

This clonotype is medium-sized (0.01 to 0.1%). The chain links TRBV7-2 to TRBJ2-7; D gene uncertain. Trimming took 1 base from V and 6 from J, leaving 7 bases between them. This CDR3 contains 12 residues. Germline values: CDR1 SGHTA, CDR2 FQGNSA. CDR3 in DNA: TGTGCCAGCAGCTTAGTCGTAGCCGAGCAGTACTTC. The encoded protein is CASSLVVAEQYF.

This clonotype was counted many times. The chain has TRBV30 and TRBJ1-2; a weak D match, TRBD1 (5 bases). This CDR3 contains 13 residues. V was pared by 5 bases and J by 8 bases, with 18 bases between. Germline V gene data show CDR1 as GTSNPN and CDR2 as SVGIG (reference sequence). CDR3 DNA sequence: TGTGCCTGGGCCATGGGGACGGCGGGGGGCTACACCTTC. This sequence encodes CAWAMGTAGGYTF.

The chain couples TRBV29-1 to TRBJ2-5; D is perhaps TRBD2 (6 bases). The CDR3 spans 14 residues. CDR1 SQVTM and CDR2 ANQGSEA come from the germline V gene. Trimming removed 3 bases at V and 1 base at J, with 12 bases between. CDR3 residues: CSVDGQRVQETQYF. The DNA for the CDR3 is TGCAGCGTTGATGGCCAGCGGGTCCAAGAGACCCAGTACTTC. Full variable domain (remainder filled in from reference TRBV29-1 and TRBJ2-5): SAVISQKPSRDICQRGTSLTIQCQVDSQVTMMFWYRQQPGQSLTLIATANQGSEATYESGFVIDKFPISRPNLTFSTLTVSNMSPEDSSIYLCSVDGQRVQETQYFGPGTRLLVL.

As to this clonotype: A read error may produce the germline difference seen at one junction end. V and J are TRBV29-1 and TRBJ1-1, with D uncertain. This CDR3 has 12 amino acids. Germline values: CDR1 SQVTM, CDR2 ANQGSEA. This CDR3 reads CSVEGLARKAFF. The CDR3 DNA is TGCAGCGTTGAGGGTTTGGCAAGAAAAGCTTTTTTT.

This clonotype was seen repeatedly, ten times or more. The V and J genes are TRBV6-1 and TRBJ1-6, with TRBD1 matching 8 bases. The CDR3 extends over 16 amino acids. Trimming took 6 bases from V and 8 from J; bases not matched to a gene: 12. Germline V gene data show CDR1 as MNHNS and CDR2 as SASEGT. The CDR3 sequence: CASSAPGGGEYSPLHF. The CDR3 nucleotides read TGTGCCAGCAGCGCCCCAGGGGGCGGTGAATATTCACCCCTCCACTTT.

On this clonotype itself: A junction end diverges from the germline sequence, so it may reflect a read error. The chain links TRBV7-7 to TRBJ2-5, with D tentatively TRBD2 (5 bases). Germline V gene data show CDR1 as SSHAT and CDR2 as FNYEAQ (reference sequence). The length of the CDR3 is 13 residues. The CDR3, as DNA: TGTGCCAGCAGCCTAGCTTTCCAAGAGACCCAGTACTTC. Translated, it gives CASSLAFQETQYF.

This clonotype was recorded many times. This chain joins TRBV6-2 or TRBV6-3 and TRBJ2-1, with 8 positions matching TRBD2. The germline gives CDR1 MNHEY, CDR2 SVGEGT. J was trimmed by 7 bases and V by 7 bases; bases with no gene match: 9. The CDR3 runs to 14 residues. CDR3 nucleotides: TGTGCCAGCACTTCCAGCGGGGGCTGGAATGAGCAGTTCTTC. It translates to CASTSSGGWNEQFF.

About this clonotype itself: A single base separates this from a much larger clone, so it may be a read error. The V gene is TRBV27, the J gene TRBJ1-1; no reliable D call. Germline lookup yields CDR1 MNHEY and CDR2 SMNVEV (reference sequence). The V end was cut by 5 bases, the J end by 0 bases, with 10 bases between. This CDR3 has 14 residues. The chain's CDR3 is CASSLSVMNTEAFF. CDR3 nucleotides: TGTGCCAGCAGTCTCTCGGTCATGAACACTGAAGCTTTCTTT.

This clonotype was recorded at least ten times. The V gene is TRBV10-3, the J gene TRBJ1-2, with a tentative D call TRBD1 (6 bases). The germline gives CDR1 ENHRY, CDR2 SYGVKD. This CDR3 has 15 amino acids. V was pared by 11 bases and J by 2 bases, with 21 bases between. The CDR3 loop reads CAARTTGHLNYGYTF. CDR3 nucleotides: TGTGCCGCCAGGACCACGGGACATCTCAACTATGGCTACACCTTC.

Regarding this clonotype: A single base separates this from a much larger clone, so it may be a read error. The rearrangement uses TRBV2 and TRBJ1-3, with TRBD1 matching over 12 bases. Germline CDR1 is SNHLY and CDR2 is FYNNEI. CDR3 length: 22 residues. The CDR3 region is CASSEPRRPGQGARGSGNAIYF. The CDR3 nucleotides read TGTGCCAGCAGTGAACCCCGTCGACCGGGACAGGGGGCGCGGGGCTCTGGAAACGCCATATATTTT.